This T cell receptor (beta chain) came from a study of T cell responses to AZD1222 COVID-19 vaccine. The CDR3 spans 14 residues. The V gene's germline CDR1 is MDHEN and CDR2 SYDVKM. V lost 5 bases and J lost 3; bases outside the gene matches: 2. This table comes from immunoSEQ multiplex PCR, and its TCRdb copy is limited to in-frame clones, with some not included. The sample includes around 110,000 clones, 75% to 90% of them seen just once. The specimen comprised peripheral blood, sampled on day 0 of AZD1222 vaccination. This sequence joins TRBV28 and TRBJ1-2, with 11 nucleotides matching TRBD1. The TCR originated in an adult in good health. The CDR3 sequence is CASSRTGGDYGYTF. The CDR3 DNA is TGTGCCAGCAGTCGGACAGGGGGCGACTATGGCTACACCTTC.